The 2 T cell receptor beta chains presented below share a single source sample, sequenced in a study of shared clonotypes between healthy human individuals. Profiled with immunoSEQ multiplex PCR; TCRdb holds only in-frame clones, not every one. The sample lists around 2.5 million clones, 93% occurring once. Sequenced input: naive CD4+ T cells from PBMCs. This sample's subset: CD45RA+ positively selected. Receptor source: a young man in good health. Some clones in this sample may be carry-over from other donors' samples.

The chain links TRBV30 to TRBJ1-1; 7 nucleotides line up with TRBD1. Trimming at V came to 2 bases and at J to 4 bases, leaving 4 bases not matched to a gene. The CDR3 runs 13 residues. CDR1 is GTSNPN, CDR2 SVGIG, per germline (reference sequence). Here the CDR3 reads CAWSSPGGTEAFF. The CDR3 DNA reads TGTGCCTGGAGTAGTCCAGGGGGCACTGAAGCTTTCTTT.

CDR3 loop: CASSFTSGPPDTQYF. The CDR3 DNA reads as TGTGCCAGCAGTTTCACTAGCGGGCCCCCAGATACGCAGTATTTT. J is TRBJ2-3 and V is TRBV6-5, with 9 bases identical to TRBD2. V shed 4 bases and J 4 bases; nucleotides not matched to a gene: 6. The CDR3 sequence is 15 residues long. The germline V gene has CDR1 MNHEY and CDR2 SVGAGI.